The rows below give T cell receptor beta chains drawn from one sample of a study of cytomegalovirus exposure and HLA in healthy donors. Using immunoSEQ multiplex PCR, the repertoire was profiled, and TCRdb retains in-frame clones only, with some absent. This table holds fewer than 200,000 clones, 85% found once. Sequencing input: PBMCs. The receptors originated from a man aged 18-30 years in good health and CMV-seropositive. Each CDR3 is given with its conserved first and last residue. A D gene is named only where the DNA matches it firmly. Not every row has a clone size; where given, it reads once, few, many or a size class.

TRBJ2-1 TRBV7-6 . once TGTGCCAGCAGCTTAGAGCCCAGGTACTCCTACAATGAGCAGTTCTTC CASSLEPRYSYNEQFF
TRBJ1-1 TRBV2 . . TGTGCCAGCAGTGAGGAGATGAACACTGAAGCTTTCTTT CASSEEMNTEAFF
TRBJ2-7 TRBV11-3 . . TGTGCCAGCAGCTTAGAGGGAGGTAGGGGCGAGCAGTACTTC CASSLEGGRGEQYF
TRBJ2-6 TRBV11-3 . . TGTGCCAGCAGCCTCGGGACATCCCCTTCCGGGGCCAACGTCCTGACTTTC CASSLGTSPSGANVLTF
TRBJ2-3 TRBV5-6 . . TGTGCCAGCAGCTTCCGGGCAGGAGGGGCAGATACGCAGTATTTT CASSFRAGGADTQYF
TRBJ2-1 TRBV10-2 TRBD2 . TGCGCCAGCAGTGGACTAGCGGGAAGCAGCAATGAGCAGTTCTTC CASSGLAGSSNEQFF
TRBJ1-2 TRBV5-1 . . TGCGCCAGCAGCTTGGCACTCGGCTATGGCTACACCTTC CASSLALGYGYTF
TRBJ2-3 TRBV5-1 TRBD1 . TGCGCCAGCAGCTCGACAGGGATGAGAGATACGCAGTATTTT CASSSTGMRDTQYF
TRBJ2-3 TRBV7-3 . . TGTGCCAGCAGCCATGGCGGGGACTTCACAGATACGCAGTATTTT CASSHGGDFTDTQYF
TRBJ1-1 TRBV5-8 . . TGTGCCAGCAGCTTATGGACAGAAAGCACCCCTTGGGCTTTCTTT CASSLWTESTPWAFF
TRBJ2-5 TRBV11-2 TRBD2 . TGTGCCAGCAGCCTGCGGACTAGCGGCCAAGAGACCCAGTACTTC CASSLRTSGQETQYF
TRBJ2-2 TRBV5-1 . . TGCGCCAGCAGCTGGCTCCAGGTCACCGGGGAGCTGTTTTTT CASSWLQVTGELFF
TRBJ1-6 TRBV6-1 . . TGTGCCAGCATGCAGGGGTCACCAGGATCCCTCCACTTT CASMQGSPGSLHF
TRBJ1-3 TRBV21-1 . . TGTGCCAGCAGGGGAGTTACAGGGGAAGGAAACACCATATATTTT CASRGVTGEGNTIYF
TRBJ2-7 TRBV5-1 . . TGCGCCAGCAGCTTGGACTTATACGAGCAGTACTTC CASSLDLYEQYF
TRBJ2-7 TRBV10-1 . . TGCGCCAGCAGTGAGTCCCCGGGCGAGCAGTACTTC CASSESPGEQYF
TRBJ1-2 TRBV27 . . TGTGCCAGCAGTTTAAATCGACAGAATGGCTACACCTTC CASSLNRQNGYTF
TRBJ2-5 TRBV11-2 TRBD2 . TGTGCCAGCAGCCAAGTAGCGGGGGGTGCGACCCAGTACTTC CASSQVAGGATQYF
TRBJ1-2 TRBV10-3 TRBD1 . TGTGCCATCAGTGAGATCCTGACAGGGGGCTGGGGCTACACCTTC CAISEILTGGWGYTF
TRBJ2-3 TRBV7-9 TRBD2 few TGTGCCAGCAGTCTGACTAGCGGACCCACAGATACGCAGTATTTT CASSLTSGPTDTQYF
TRBJ2-1 TRBV19 . few TGTGCCAGTAGTATGATCCCATCGGATGAGCAGTTCTTC CASSMIPSDEQFF
TRBJ2-1 TRBV2 TRBD1 . TGTGCCAGCAGGCCCGGGACAGGGACTGATGAGCAGTTCTTC CASRPGTGTDEQFF
TRBJ2-3 TRBV9 TRBD2 . TGTGCCAGCAGCCCTAGCGGGAGACGCACAGATACGCAGTATTTT CASSPSGRRTDTQYF
TRBJ1-1 TRBV7-8 TRBD1 . TGTGCCAGCAGCAAGGACAGGGGAGACACTGAAGCTTTCTTT CASSKDRGDTEAFF
TRBJ2-1 TRBV28 . . TGTGCCACCGAGGGGACTGATTACAATGAGCAGTTCTTC CATEGTDYNEQFF
TRBJ2-1 TRBV19 . . TGTGCCAGTAGTATAGACCACTACAATGAGCAGTTCTTC CASSIDHYNEQFF
TRBJ2-1 TRBV4-1 . . TGCGCCAGCAGCCATTCCGGACTAGGGGGCTACAATGAGCAGTTCTTC CASSHSGLGGYNEQFF
TRBJ1-3 TRBV30 TRBD1 . TGTGCCTGGAGTGAACAGGGGGACTCTGGAAACACCATATATTTT CAWSEQGDSGNTIYF
TRBJ1-2 TRBV27 TRBD1 . TGTGCCAGCAGTTTAGACAGGGGGCAAGAGACAAGGGGCTACACCTTC CASSLDRGQETRGYTF
TRBJ1-5 TRBV6-5 . . TGTGCCAGCAGGAGGGCTTCCAATCAGCCCCAGCATTTT CASRRASNQPQHF
TRBJ2-1 TRBV5-4 TRBD2 . TGTGCCAGCAGCCCCGGGACTAGCGGGACCAATGAGCAGTTCTTC CASSPGTSGTNEQFF
TRBJ1-4 TRBV4-2 TRBD1 . TGTGCCAGCAGCCAAGAGGGACAGGGACGGGAAAAACTGTTTTTT CASSQEGQGREKLFF
TRBJ1-6 TRBV4-2 TRBD1 . TGTGCCAGCAGCCAAGAATCCAGGGGGTCCTATAATTCACCCCTCCACTTT CASSQESRGSYNSPLHF
TRBJ2-7 TRBV6-1 . . TGTGCCAGCAGTGAAAGGGCGGAGGGGCCCTACGAGCAGTACTTC CASSERAEGPYEQYF
TRBJ2-2 TRBV5-1 . . TGCGCCAGCAGCTCCCTAGGGGACACCGGGGAGCTGTTTTTT CASSSLGDTGELFF
TRBJ1-1 TRBV27 . . TGTGCCAGCAGTCAGACAGAGGACACTGAAGCTTTCTTT CASSQTEDTEAFF
TRBJ1-1 TRBV6-1 . . TGTGCCAGCACCCTAGGACTTAGCGACACTGAAGCTTTCTTT CASTLGLSDTEAFF
TRBJ2-1 TRBV18 . . TGTGCCAGCTCACCGGAGCGCCTCAATGAGCAGTTCTTC CASSPERLNEQFF
TRBJ2-7 TRBV27 . . TGTGCCAGCAGCCCCGGACAGAGCTCCTACGAGCAGTACTTC CASSPGQSSYEQYF
TRBJ2-3 TRBV9 TRBD2 . TGTGCCAGCAGCGCCGATAGCGGGGCTAGCACAGATACGCAGTATTTT CASSADSGASTDTQYF
TRBJ1-5 TRBV28 TRBD1 . TGTGCCAGCAGCTTGGACAGGGTATATAGCAATCAGCCCCAGCATTTT CASSLDRVYSNQPQHF
TRBJ2-2 TRBV19 TRBD1 . TGTGCCAGTACGGGACAGCCCTTCGGAGGGGAGCTGTTTTTT CASTGQPFGGELFF
TRBJ2-7 TRBV28 . . TGTGCCAGCAGCCTGACAGGCTCGTACTACGAGCAGTACTTC CASSLTGSYYEQYF
TRBJ1-6 TRBV28 TRBD1 . TGTGCCAGCAACATCCCCGGGACAGGGTATTCACCCCTCCACTTT CASNIPGTGYSPLHF
TRBJ1-2 TRBV6-5 . . TGTGCCAGCAGCCCCGGACAGTTTTTTTATGGCTACACCTTC CASSPGQFFYGYTF
TRBJ2-3 TRBV28 . . TGTGCCAGCAGTTTCCCCCCCGGGAAGCTGGTCGATACGCAGTATTTT CASSFPPGKLVDTQYF
TRBJ1-2 TRBV27 . . TGTGCCACTCTCCCTCTCGAGAGGGCCACTTATGGCTACACCTTC CATLPLERATYGYTF
TRBJ1-1 TRBV27 . . TGTGCCAGCAGTTTTGTCAGGGAGAACACTGAAGCTTTCTTT CASSFVRENTEAFF
TRBJ2-7 TRBV10-3 . . TGTGCCATCAGTGAAACCCTAGGCGAGCAGTACTTC CAISETLGEQYF
TRBJ1-1 TRBV5-4 . . TGTGCCAGCAGCTCCTGGACGGGAGACACTGAAGCTTTCTTT CASSSWTGDTEAFF
TRBJ2-1 TRBV19 . . TGTGCCAGTAGTAGCGGGACTTACAATGAGCAGTTCTTC CASSSGTYNEQFF
TRBJ2-3 TRBV5-1 . . TGCGCCAGCAGCGATTTGCCGGGGAAAAGCACAGATACGCAGTATTTT CASSDLPGKSTDTQYF
TRBJ2-1 TRBV7-2 . once TGTGCCAGCAGCTTAGGTGCTAGCTACCTATACAATGAGCAGTTCTTC CASSLGASYLYNEQFF
TRBJ2-5 TRBV6-6 . . TGTGCCAGCGGGGACTACCAAGAGACCCAGTACTTC CASGDYQETQYF
TRBJ2-2 TRBV5-1 TRBD1 . TGCGCCAGCAGCTCTCAGGGGGCGGGGGAGCTGTTTTTT CASSSQGAGELFF
TRBJ2-7 TRBV19 . . TGTGCCAGTAGTATAAGGGGTTACTACGAGCAGTACTTC CASSIRGYYEQYF